This T cell receptor (beta chain) was profiled in a study of blood T cell repertoires in COVID-19. Overall study: Samples came from the United States, Italy and Spain, spanning acute and convalescent COVID-19. PBMCs, B-cell-depleted T cells, or T cells were the source of the cDNA or gDNA that made up the material.

This CDR3 is 13 amino acids long. V lost 6 bases and J lost 2; bases outside the gene matches: 3. Per the study methods: The authors estimated nucleated cell counts from reference gene primer amplification. Sequencing used immunoSEQ multiplex PCR; TCRdb keeps in-frame clones, though not all of them. The V and J calls and clone size are taken from that table; D and trimming were inferred from the DNA. This sample has about 250,000 clones; about 85% occur once, and the top ten carry 7.5% to 9%. The chain joins TRBV12-3 or TRBV12-4 to TRBJ1-2; 7 bases map to TRBD1. The sample was peripheral blood. This receptor was taken from a woman of 80 years or more with acute or convalescent COVID-19. For the CDR3, the DNA is TGTGCCAGCAGCCTGGGACAGAACTATGGCTACACCTTC. This gives the protein CASSLGQNYGYTF.